What follows are 14 T cell receptor beta chains derived from one specimen sequenced in a study of CD8 T cells in Susac syndrome. Random hexamers primed reverse transcription of about 0.5 to 1 ug RNA. A single record per CDR3 protein comes from TCRdb applying MiXCR to the immunoSEQ multiplex PCR reads. The sample contains some 170,000 distinct CDR3 sequences, around 96% of which appear only once. Input material: CD4+ T cells from PBMCs. The receptors originated from a human donor in good health.

The J gene is TRBJ2-3, the V gene TRBV6-2 or TRBV6-3; D is ambiguous. V lost 5 bases to trimming and J lost 9 bases, with 9 bases between them. This CDR3 comprises 11 residues. Germline loops: CDR1 MNHEY, CDR2 SVGEGT. The CDR3 here is CASSPIPTQYF. CDR3 in DNA: TGTGCCAGCAGTCCTATCCCGACGCAGTATTTT.

This clonotype was picked up one time. J is TRBJ2-5 and V is TRBV5-1; the D is unclear. CDR1 SGHRS and CDR2 YFSETQ come from the germline V gene. V was trimmed by 4 bases and J by 2 bases, leaving 15 bases between them. This CDR3 is built from 15 residues. This CDR3 reads CASSAAWAGQETQYF. The DNA of the CDR3 is TGCGCCAGCAGCGCCGCTTGGGCCGGGCAAGAGACCCAGTACTTC.

The chain has TRBV2 and TRBJ2-7, with 8 bases aligning to TRBD2. Germline assignment: CDR1 SNHLY and CDR2 FYNNEI. The CDR3 is 15 residues long. V dropped 8 bases and J dropped 2; count of bases not matched to a gene: 11. The CDR3 sequence is CASALGPGGPYEQYF. The CDR3 DNA reads TGTGCCAGCGCCCTGGGGCCGGGGGGGCCCTACGAGCAGTACTTC.

This chain uses TRBV27 with TRBJ2-1, with D unclear. Germline V gives CDR1 MNHEY, CDR2 SMNVEV (reference sequence). CDR3 length equals 13 residues. V gave up 9 bases and J gave up 4 bases, with 13 bases separating them. Here the CDR3 reads CASLSEKYNEQFF. DNA of the CDR3: TGTGCCAGTCTTTCCGAGAAATACAATGAGCAGTTCTTC.

CDR3 residues: CASSHQDRGNTEAFF. CDR3 nucleotide sequence: TGTGCCAGCAGCCACCAGGACAGGGGGAACACTGAAGCTTTCTTT. The chain carries TRBV3-1 and TRBJ1-1, with 9 bases matching TRBD1. This CDR3 comprises 15 residues. Per the germline V gene, CDR1 is LGHDT and CDR2 is YNNKEL (reference sequence). J lost 1 base, V lost 3 bases, and 3 bases had no gene match. The full variable domain, rest sourced from reference TRBV3-1 and TRBJ1-1, is DTAVSQTPKYLVTQMGNDKSIKCEQNLGHDTMYWYKQDSKKFLKIMFSYNNKELIINETVPNRFSPKSPDKAHLNLHINSLELGDSAVYFCASSHQDRGNTEAFFGQGTRLTVV.

The V gene is TRBV7-9, the J gene TRBJ2-7; tentative D call: TRBD1 (5 bases). Trimming cost V 5 bases and J 0 bases, with 11 bases left between them. The CDR3 is 14 amino acids. Germline CDR1 reads SEHNR; CDR2 reads FQNEAQ (reference sequence). The CDR3 bases are TGTGCCAGCAGCCCGGACAACCGCTCCTACGAGCAGTACTTC. Protein product: CASSPDNRSYEQYF. The whole variable domain, filled in from reference TRBV7-9 and TRBJ2-7, reads DTGVSQNPRHKITKRGQNVTFRCDPISEHNRLYWYRQTLGQGPEFLTYFQNEAQLEKSRLLSDRFSAERPKGSFSTLEIQRTEQGDSAMYLCASSPDNRSYEQYFGPGTRLTVT.

This rearrangement joins TRBV28 to TRBJ2-3; D tentatively reads TRBD1 or TRBD2 (5 bases each). Between the trimmed V and J ends, which lost 4 bases and 2 bases, there was a span of 13 bases. The CDR3 has 15 amino acids. Germline V gene data show CDR1 as MDHEN and CDR2 as SYDVKM. As DNA, the CDR3 is TGTGCCAGCAGTTCACTCGGGACGCCCACAGATACGCAGTATTTT. Amino acids: CASSSLGTPTDTQYF. Variable domain in full (rest from reference TRBV28 and TRBJ2-3): DVKVTQSSRYLVKRTGEKVFLECVQDMDHENMFWYRQDPGLGLRLIYFSYDVKMKEKGDIPEGYSVSREKKERFSLILESASTNQTSMYLCASSSLGTPTDTQYFGPGTRLTVL.

The V call is TRBV20-1, the J call TRBJ2-1, with D possibly being TRBD2 (5 bases). Germline lookup yields CDR1 DFQATT and CDR2 SNEGSKA (reference sequence). The CDR3 runs to 11 residues. V lost 6 bases and J 10 bases, leaving 13 bases between the germline ends. CDR3 DNA: TGCAGTGCCCTACCTAGGGAGGAGCAGTTCTTC. Translated, it gives CSALPREEQFF.

The chain employs TRBV4-3 and TRBJ2-7; the D gene could be TRBD1 or TRBD2 (5 bases each). V was trimmed by 3 bases and J by 2 bases, leaving 14 bases between them. Per the germline V gene, CDR1 is LGHNA and CDR2 is YSLEER. The CDR3 consists of 15 residues. As DNA, the CDR3 is TGCGCCAGCAGCCAGGTTTCCGGGGCCACCTACGAGCAGTACTTC. Translation: CASSQVSGATYEQYF.

The CDR3 protein is CASSEGGSRAGANVLTF. The CDR3 DNA sequence: TGTGCCAGCAGTGAAGGAGGGTCCCGGGCAGGGGCCAACGTCCTGACTTTC. This chain links TRBV2 with TRBJ2-6; a possible D gene is TRBD2 (5 bases). The CDR3 is 17 amino acids. Trimming pared 1 base from V and 4 bases from J, leaving 14 bases between. Germline V gene lookup returns CDR1 SNHLY and CDR2 FYNNEI.

The rearrangement joins TRBV5-6 to TRBJ1-1; D may be TRBD1 (5 bases). The CDR3 totals 13 residues. Deletions cut 4 bases from V and 8 bases from J, with 15 bases between. Germline V gives CDR1 SGHDT, CDR2 YYEEEE. The CDR3 loop is CASSTLGVMEAFF. CDR3 DNA sequence: TGTGCCAGCAGCACCCTGGGGGTAATGGAAGCTTTCTTT.

The chain couples TRBV28 to TRBJ2-3; no definite D call. The CDR3 is made up of 14 amino acids. The V and J ends lost 10 bases and 2 bases respectively, with 16 bases between them. Germline CDR1 and CDR2: MDHEN and SYDVKM. The CDR3 protein is CATQTETSTDTQYF. For the CDR3, the DNA is TGTGCCACCCAAACGGAGACTTCCACAGATACGCAGTATTTT. Combining the CDR3 with reference TRBV28 and TRBJ2-3 gives the whole variable domain DVKVTQSSRYLVKRTGEKVFLECVQDMDHENMFWYRQDPGLGLRLIYFSYDVKMKEKGDIPEGYSVSREKKERFSLILESASTNQTSMYLCATQTETSTDTQYFGPGTRLTVL.

The chain joins TRBV29-1 to TRBJ2-5; TRBD2 matches 10 bases. Losses at the gene ends were 3 bases for V and 4 bases for J; bases not matched to a gene: 5. Germline loops: CDR1 SQVTM, CDR2 ANQGSEA. CDR3 size: 14 residues. In DNA form, the CDR3 reads TGCAGCGTTGACGACAGACTAGCGGGAGAGACCCAGTACTTC. Amino acids: CSVDDRLAGETQYF. Combining the CDR3 with reference TRBV29-1 and TRBJ2-5 gives the whole variable domain SAVISQKPSRDICQRGTSLTIQCQVDSQVTMMFWYRQQPGQSLTLIATANQGSEATYESGFVIDKFPISRPNLTFSTLTVSNMSPEDSSIYLCSVDDRLAGETQYFGPGTRLLVL.

The rearrangement links TRBV15 to TRBJ2-3; TRBD1 might be the D (5 bases). V lost 5 bases, J lost 4 bases, and 10 bases lay in between. The CDR3 has 13 residues. Germline CDR1 is LNHNV and CDR2 is YYDKDF (reference sequence). The CDR3 DNA reads as TGTGCCACCAGCCGCAGGGCACCAGATACGCAGTATTTT. Translating it yields CATSRRAPDTQYF.